The clone carrying this TCR beta chain was counted many times. No antigen is known for it. Using its own MiXCR run on the reads, TCRdb lists one record per CDR3 protein. The profile shows under 350,000 distinct CDR3 sequences, roughly 9.3% of them singletons. The record originates from a study of T cell repertoires in cytomegalovirus infection. Broader study findings: CMV-specific TCR beta clonotypes restricted by HLA-C were the ones dominating the ex vivo response.

Sequences were obtained from PBMCs. This TCR was recovered from a human donor in good health (CMV status not recorded). Some clones in this sample may be carry-over from other donors' samples.

The CDR3 loop is CASSLNGGGYTF. CDR3 DNA: TGTGCCAGCAGCTTAAACGGCGGGGGCTACACCTTC. This chain links TRBV7-2 with TRBJ1-2; D unclear. V was cut by 2 bases and J by 8 bases, with 9 bases left in between. The germline CDR1 and CDR2 sequences are SGHTA and FQGNSA. There are 12 residues in the CDR3.